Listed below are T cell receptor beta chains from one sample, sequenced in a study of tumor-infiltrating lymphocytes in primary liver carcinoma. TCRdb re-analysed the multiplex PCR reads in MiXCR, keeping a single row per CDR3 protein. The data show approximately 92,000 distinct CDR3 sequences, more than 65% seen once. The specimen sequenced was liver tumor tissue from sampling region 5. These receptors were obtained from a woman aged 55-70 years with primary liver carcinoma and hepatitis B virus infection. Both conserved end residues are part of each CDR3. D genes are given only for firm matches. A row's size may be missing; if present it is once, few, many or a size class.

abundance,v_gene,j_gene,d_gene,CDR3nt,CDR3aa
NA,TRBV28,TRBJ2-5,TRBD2,TGTGCCAGTAGTTACGGCCCCCTGACTAGCGGGGGTCAAAAGACCCAGTACTTC,CASSYGPLTSGGQKTQYF
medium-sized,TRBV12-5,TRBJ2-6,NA,TGTGCTAGTGGGGGACGGGGTTCTGGGGCCAACGTCCTGACTTTC,CASGGRGSGANVLTF
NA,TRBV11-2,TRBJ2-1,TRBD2,TGTGTCAGCACCAGAACCCCTCAGGCTAGCGGGATCTGGACCCGGGACTACAATGAGCAGTCCTTC,CVSTRTPQASGIWTRDYNEQSF
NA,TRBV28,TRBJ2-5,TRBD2,TGTGCCGGCAGGCCGGGACTAGCTATTAGAGAGACCCAGTCCTTC,CAGRPGLAIRETQSF
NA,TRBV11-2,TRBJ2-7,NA,TGTGCCAACAGCTCTACCCCACTGAGGAGCTCCTACAATGAGCAGTACTTC,CANSSTPLRSSYNEQYF
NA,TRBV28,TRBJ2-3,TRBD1,TGTGCCAGCAGCAACCTATCCCGGGACAGGGGCACAGATACGCAGTATTTT,CASSNLSRDRGTDTQYF
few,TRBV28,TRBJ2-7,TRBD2,TGTGCCAGCAGCGCTCCGGGACTAGGGTGCTACGAGCAGTACTTC,CASSAPGLGCYEQYF
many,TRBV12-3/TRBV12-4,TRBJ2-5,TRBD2,TGTGCCAGCAGTCCCCTTAAAGCGGGGGTCGGGAGAACGGAGACCCAGTACTTC,CASSPLKAGVGRTETQYF
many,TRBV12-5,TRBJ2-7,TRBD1,TGTGCTAGTGGGCGGGACAGGGCGTACGAGCAGTACTTC,CASGRDRAYEQYF
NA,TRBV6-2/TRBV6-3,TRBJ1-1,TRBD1,TGTGTCAGCGGGGAGACAGGGCCCAACACTGAAGCTTTCTTT,CVSGETGPNTEAFF
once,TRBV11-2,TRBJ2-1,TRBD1,TGTGCCAGCAGCTTAGCGGGGACAGGGGCACTAAATGAGCAGTTCTTC,CASSLAGTGALNEQFF
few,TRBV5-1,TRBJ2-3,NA,TGCGCTAGCAGCTTGGTTGGCTGCACAGATACGCAGTACTTT,CASSLVGCTDTQYF